This record looks at one T cell receptor (beta chain) sequence and its context. The data are from a study of blood T cell repertoires in COVID-19. Study in general: Donors in the United States, Italy and Spain gave samples during acute or convalescent COVID-19. T cells, B-cell-depleted T cells, or PBMCs provided the cDNA or gDNA that served as material.

Per the original methods: It was from reference gene primer amplification that nucleated cell counts were estimated. Here immunoSEQ multiplex PCR was the method, and the copy in TCRdb shows in-frame clones only, minus some. D and trimming come from the DNA, and the V and J calls and clone size come from that table. The sample records 80,000 to 100,000 clones, around 90% being singletons. Germline CDR1 and CDR2: SGHTA and FQGNSA. Trimming took off 3 bases at V and 0 bases at J, with 7 bases between the two ends. CDR3 length: 14 residues. The TCR comes from a human donor with active COVID-19. The donor label of this sample is uncertain. V and J are TRBV7-2 and TRBJ2-3; D remains ambiguous. Sequencing used peripheral blood. The CDR3 nucleotides are TGTGCCAGCAGCTTCCTAACTAGCACAGATACGCAGTATTTT. The encoded protein is CASSFLTSTDTQYF.